The 13 T cell receptor beta chains below were found in one sample sequenced in a study of shared clonotypes between healthy human individuals. Clones were sequenced by immunoSEQ multiplex PCR, and TCRdb holds only the in-frame ones, with some missing. The profile shows some 2.1 million clones, 85% to 95% of them singletons. CD45RO-negative, CCR7-selected cells formed the naive CD8 fraction, which excluded terminally differentiated effector memory CD45RA+ cells. The specimen sequenced was naive CD8+ T cells from PBMCs. All receptors come from a man younger than 35 in good health. Some clones in this sample may be carry-over from other donors' samples.

The chain links TRBV29-1 to TRBJ2-7; 10 positions agree with TRBD2. In germline, CDR1 is SQVTM, CDR2 ANQGSEA. With V trimmed by 5 bases and J by 2 bases, 6 bases remained unmatched. The CDR3 extends over 14 amino acids. CDR3 sequence (DNA): TGCAGCGTTCTTTGGACTAGCGGAGCCTACGAGCAGTACTTC. It yields the protein CSVLWTSGAYEQYF.

The J gene is TRBJ2-1, the V gene TRBV5-4; 7 positions agree with TRBD2. The CDR3 length is 16 residues. Germline values: CDR1 SGHNT, CDR2 YYREEE (reference sequence). The trim removed 0 bases at V and 5 bases at J, leaving 8 bases unmatched. CDR3 residues: CASSLAGSGDNNEQFF. The CDR3 region has the DNA TGTGCCAGCAGCTTGGCGGGGAGCGGGGATAACAATGAGCAGTTCTTC.

This chain connects TRBV11-2 to TRBJ2-7; 8 bases are shared with TRBD2. CDR1 and CDR2 (germline): SGHAT, FQNNGV. The ends lost 5 bases at V and 4 bases at J; junction bases unmatched: 13. CDR3 length equals 16 residues. CDR3 coding DNA: TGTGCCAGCAGCCCCCCCGAGATAGCGGGATTATACGAGCAGTACTTC. Translating gives CASSPPEIAGLYEQYF. Together with reference TRBV11-2 and TRBJ2-7, the CDR3 gives the full variable domain: EAGVAQSPRYKIIEKRQSVAFWCNPISGHATLYWYQQILGQGPKLLIQFQNNGVVDDSQLPKDRFSAERLKGVDSTLKIQPAKLEDSAVYLCASSPPEIAGLYEQYFGPGTRLTVT.

This rearrangement joins TRBV11-2 to TRBJ2-1; D is unresolved. The CDR3 extends over 13 amino acids. Germline-derived CDR1 and CDR2 are SGHAT and FQNNGV. Trimming removed 3 bases at V and 9 bases at J, with 12 bases between. The CDR3 region has the DNA TGTGCCAGCAGCTTCATTTCCCTCCGTGAGCAGTTCTTC. It is translated as CASSFISLREQFF. The full variable domain, rest sourced from reference TRBV11-2 and TRBJ2-1, is EAGVAQSPRYKIIEKRQSVAFWCNPISGHATLYWYQQILGQGPKLLIQFQNNGVVDDSQLPKDRFSAERLKGVDSTLKIQPAKLEDSAVYLCASSFISLREQFFGPGTRLTVL.

The J gene is TRBJ1-5, the V gene TRBV28; D remains unclear. Germline V lookup: CDR1 MDHEN, CDR2 SYDVKM. Deletions cut 5 bases from V and 3 bases from J, with 17 bases between. The CDR3 totals 16 residues. The CDR3 sequence: CASSPADVFHNQPQHF. As DNA, the CDR3 is TGTGCCAGCAGTCCCGCGGACGTTTTCCACAATCAGCCCCAGCATTTT. The whole variable domain, filled in from reference TRBV28 and TRBJ1-5, reads DVKVTQSSRYLVKRTGEKVFLECVQDMDHENMFWYRQDPGLGLRLIYFSYDVKMKEKGDIPEGYSVSREKKERFSLILESASTNQTSMYLCASSPADVFHNQPQHFGDGTRLSIL.

The chain employs TRBV19 and TRBJ2-1, with TRBD1 identical over 7 bases. CDR1 LNHDA and CDR2 SQIVND come from the germline V gene (reference sequence). The CDR3 contains 20 residues. The V gene end was trimmed by 6 bases and the J gene end by 2 bases; junction bases not matched to a gene: 22. CDR3 residues: CASSSPRDSYEDDPYNEQFF. CDR3 DNA: TGTGCCAGTAGCTCCCCCCGGGACAGTTACGAAGATGACCCCTACAATGAGCAGTTCTTC.

The rearrangement uses TRBV9 and TRBJ2-1; possibly TRBD2 for D (6 bases). The CDR3 loop spans 15 amino acids. Trimming stripped 3 bases from V and 10 bases from J, with 20 bases between. Germline CDR1 and CDR2: SGDLS and YYNGEE. The chain's CDR3 is CASSAGPTGVREQFF. For the CDR3, the DNA is TGTGCCAGCAGCGCCGGGCCAACGGGGGTTCGGGAGCAGTTCTTC.

This clone was counted only a few times. This sequence joins TRBV19 and TRBJ1-4; 7 bases line up with TRBD1. This CDR3 region has 12 residues. Germline V CDR1 and CDR2: LNHDA, SQIVND (reference sequence). Trimming removed 5 bases from V and 15 bases from J; junction bases left unmatched: 9. CDR3 residues: CASSLYGTAMFF. The CDR3 region has the DNA TGTGCCAGTAGTTTGTACGGGACAGCGATGTTTTTT. The full variable domain, completed using reference TRBV19 and TRBJ1-4, is DGGITQSPKYLFRKEGQNVTLSCEQNLNHDAMYWYRQDPGQGLRLIYYSQIVNDFQKGDIAEGYSVSREKKESFPLTVTSAQKNPTAFYLCASSLYGTAMFFGSGTQLSVL.

Note on this clone: This CDR3 is also generated by other DNA sequences in the sample. V is TRBV27 and J is TRBJ1-1; D remains unclear. Germline values: CDR1 MNHEY, CDR2 SMNVEV (reference sequence). The CDR3 length is 13 residues. Trimming pared 3 bases from V and 5 bases from J, leaving 10 bases between. CDR3 residues: CASSFGGRTEAFF. CDR3 in DNA: TGTGCCAGCAGTTTCGGCGGGAGAACTGAAGCTTTCTTT.

V gene TRBV7-9 combines with J gene TRBJ1-1; D gene uncertain. The CDR3 has 13 amino acids. Germline CDR1 SEHNR, CDR2 FQNEAQ (reference sequence). Trimming removed 3 bases from V and 6 bases from J, with 11 bases in between. Here the CDR3 reads CASSFGWGAEAFF. The CDR3 DNA reads TGTGCCAGCAGCTTTGGCTGGGGTGCTGAAGCTTTCTTT. The variable domain in full, with the rest retrieved from reference TRBV7-9 and TRBJ1-1, is DTGVSQNPRHKITKRGQNVTFRCDPISEHNRLYWYRQTLGQGPEFLTYFQNEAQLEKSRLLSDRFSAERPKGSFSTLEIQRTEQGDSAMYLCASSFGWGAEAFFGQGTRLTVV.

This clone occurred once. The V gene is TRBV27, the J gene TRBJ2-7; 7 positions match TRBD2. The ends lost 2 bases at V and 3 bases at J; junction bases unmatched: 7. Germline V gene sequence: CDR1 MNHEY, CDR2 SMNVEV (reference sequence). There are 15 residues in the CDR3. CDR3 sequence: CASSLGSLAFYEQYF. The CDR3 region has the DNA TGTGCCAGCAGTTTAGGTTCACTAGCGTTCTACGAGCAGTACTTC.

The chain uses TRBV15 and TRBJ2-1; 11 nucleotides match TRBD2. Germline CDR1 and CDR2: LNHNV and YYDKDF (reference sequence). V gave up 1 base and J gave up 8 bases; unmatched junction bases: 7. The CDR3 runs to 16 residues. CDR3 sequence: CATSRGLAGGGHEQFF. The CDR3, as DNA: TGTGCCACCAGCAGAGGGCTAGCGGGAGGAGGGCATGAGCAGTTCTTC.

The chain couples TRBV11-3 to TRBJ2-2, with D perhaps matching TRBD2 (5 bases). The germline CDR1 and CDR2 sequences are SGHNT and YENEEA. This CDR3 is built from 16 residues. The germline V and J ends were trimmed by 2 bases and 4 bases, with 14 bases remaining between them. The DNA for the CDR3 is TGTGCCAGCAGCTTAAGGCAAGCCGGGGTCACCGGGGAGCTGTTTTTT. It encodes CASSLRQAGVTGELFF.